This TCR beta chain derives from a study of sequential checkpoint blockade in melanoma (dated by TCRdb to about 2019). Turning to the overall study: Patients were assigned by 1:1 randomization to either first-line nivolumab followed by ipilimumab (arm A) or ipilimumab followed by nivolumab (arm B). Maintenance nivolumab was given following each of the two trial sequences. General findings and caveats noted by the study authors: The model for predicting response that combines TCR metrics with mutation burden needs to be validated in larger, independent patient cohorts.

Concerning this clone: Its specific antigen is unknown. No much larger clone exists at a distance of one base, and base qualities are not known.

The CDR3 numbers 13 residues from cysteine through phenylalanine. The only DNA kept is the CDR3, 39 bases in frame from the first base. Taken from the germline V gene (reference sequence), the CDR1 and CDR2 loops are PRHDT and FYEKMQ. V sheds 9 bases and J sheds 1 base, leaving 12 bases between their ends. TCRbeta CDR3 regions were immunosequenced from genomic DNA with the immunoSEQ Assay. Before high-throughput sequencing, genomic DNA was amplified using bias-controlled multiplex PCR. The authors processed their data as follows. To quantify the absolute abundance of each unique TCRbeta CDR3 region, the sequences were collapsed and filtered. Clonality, defined as 1 minus Pielou's evenness, was calculated using only productive rearrangements. A previously published method was used to identify clones with significantly greater frequencies in on-treatment samples than in baseline samples. The table was pulled from immuneACCESS by TCRdb, which kept in-frame rearrangements only. Such tables lose some clones; where checked, under half of the loss comes from unresolved V genes, and the rest has no known cause. Clonal size and the V and J genes are those of that table, whereas D and trimming came from the DNA. This sample holds under 25,000 clones; more than 60% were observed only once. Clones ranked in the top ten supply 35% to 40% of the sample.

The treatment or condition label, as the study defines it: randomized to nivolumab then ipilimumab (arm A) or the reverse (arm B). None of the patients in the trial had previously been given DNA-damaging chemotherapy. On a FACS Aria II flow cytometer, live CD3+CD8+ cells that were negative for CD19 and CD56 were sorted from thawed PBMCs. Samples came from patients with melanoma in CheckMate 064, a randomized, open-label phase II trial of sequential checkpoint blockade. Peripheral blood mononuclear cells were collected by leukapheresis, purified with Ficoll-Paque, and frozen in human serum with 10% DMSO. Right after sorting, the blood CD3+CD8+ cells were verified to be >98% pure, and DNA extraction followed.

Sequenced material: CD8+ T cells sorted from blood (inferred from file names), taken from a patient given nivolumab and ipilimumab in sequence. The TCR was taken from a human donor with melanoma. The rearrangement joined TRBV13 to TRBJ1-2; 5 matching bases give a weak D call of TRBD1. The CDR3 reads CASLEGRNYGYTF. In nucleotides, the sequence is TGTGCCAGTCTGGAGGGGCGTAACTATGGCTACACCTTC. The entire variable domain, with the stretches around the CDR3 drawn from the reference TRBV13 and TRBJ1-2 proteins, is AAGVIQSPRHLIKEKRETATLKCYPIPRHDTVYWYQQGPGQDPQFLISFYEKMQSDKGSIPDRFSAQQFSDYHSELNMSSLELGDSALYFCASLEGRNYGYTFGSGTRLTVV.